This T cell receptor beta chain was observed in a study of beta chain features in type 1 diabetes. Overall study findings and caveats: Type 1 diabetes patients had TCRB CDR3s that were shorter (moderately but significantly so) in all four CD4+ subsets.

Since all of the isolated RNA was reverse transcribed, expressed TCRB transcripts were what got sequenced. Clones were read by immunoSEQ multiplex PCR, and TCRdb kept only the in-frame ones, dropping some. The sample records 640,000 or so clones, around an eighth being singletons. This clone was counted between two and nine times. Its antigen is still unknown. The CDR3 runs to 15 residues. Trimming removed 7 bases from V and 1 base from J, with 15 bases in between. Looked up from germline, CDR1 is WNHNN and CDR2 is SYGVQD (reference sequence). The sequenced material came from naive CD4+ T cells from blood. The receptor comes from a man between 18 and 35 years old with type 1 diabetes. This chain connects TRBV10-1 to TRBJ2-3; the D gene is possibly TRBD2 (5 bases). The CDR3 DNA reads as TGCGCCAGCACCGAGGGTGGCAGCGGCACAGATACGCAGTATTTT. It yields the protein CASTEGGSGTDTQYF.